The present entry profiles one T cell receptor (beta chain) with its context. Following a re-call of the 5' RACE reads, TCRdb has one entry per CDR3 protein and lacks DNA. The sample data list about 150,000 distinct CDR3 sequences. The sample comes from a study of T cells expressing NK-cell markers. Across the study: Researchers got TCR beta repertoires out of sorted CD3+CD56+NKG2C+, CD3+CD56+NKG2C- and CD3+CD56-NKG2C+ T cells.

The germline V gene encodes CDR1 DFQATT and CDR2 SNEGSKA (reference sequence). The CDR3 runs 14 residues. The source of this sequence is a woman aged 45-65 years in good health. What was sequenced was blood T cells: a sorted CD56 or NKG2C T cell subset, CD4+ or CD8+ T cells, or bulk PBMC T cells (not recorded which). The rearrangement links TRBV20-1 to TRBJ2-4; the TCRdb call, TRBD2, lacks DNA for checking. CDR3: CSARDLAGENIQYF.